What follows are 28 T cell receptor beta chains derived from one specimen sequenced in a study of T cell changes during pregnancy in multiple sclerosis. Sequencing used immunoSEQ multiplex PCR; TCRdb keeps in-frame clones, though not all of them. Of approximately 50,000 clones listed, 94% are singletons. The sample consisted of CD4+ T cells from peripheral blood mononuclear cells, taken in the third trimester of pregnancy. These receptors all stem from a female donor with multiple sclerosis, enrolled in a pregnancy study.

V is TRBV4-1 and J is TRBJ2-7; no reliable D call. Germline V gene data show CDR1 as MGHRA and CDR2 as YSYEKL. V gave up 2 bases and J gave up 0 bases, with 8 bases separating them. The CDR3 loop spans 14 amino acids. CDR3 sequence (DNA): TGCGCCAGCAGCCAAAACAGCCTCTCCTACGAGCAGTACTTC. This codes for CASSQNSLSYEQYF.

This clone occurred once. The J gene is TRBJ1-6, the V gene TRBV5-4; D call uncertain. V lost 1 base and J 9 bases, leaving 14 bases between the germline ends. The CDR3 contains 15 residues. Germline values: CDR1 SGHNT, CDR2 YYREEE (reference sequence). CDR3 DNA sequence: TGTGCCAGCAGCTTGAAGGGCGGGCCCAGTTCACCCCTCCACTTT. This sequence encodes CASSLKGGPSSPLHF. Supplemented by reference TRBV5-4 and TRBJ1-6, the full variable domain reads ETGVTQSPTHLIKTRGQQVTLRCSSQSGHNTVSWYQQALGQGPQFIFQYYREEENGRGNFPPRFSGLQFPNYSSELNVNALELDDSALYLCASSLKGGPSSPLHFGNGTRLTVT.

This chain uses TRBV25-1 with TRBJ1-6; a weak D match, TRBD1 (6 bases). Germline-derived CDR1 and CDR2 are MGHDK and SYGVNS. Trimming left V 2 bases short and J 6 bases short, with 14 bases between. The CDR3 is made up of 16 amino acids. CDR3 nucleotide sequence: TGTGCCAGCAGTGAAGCCGGGACAAGGCTTAATTCACCCCTCCACTTT. Translating gives CASSEAGTRLNSPLHF. The full variable domain, rest sourced from reference TRBV25-1 and TRBJ1-6, is EADIYQTPRYLVIGTGKKITLECSQTMGHDKMYWYQQDPGMELHLIHYSYGVNSTEKGDLSSESTVSRIRTEHFPLTLESARPSHTSQYLCASSEAGTRLNSPLHFGNGTRLTVT.

The chain recombines TRBV15 with TRBJ2-7, with a tentative D call TRBD1 (6 bases). Looked up from germline, CDR1 is LNHNV and CDR2 is YYDKDF (reference sequence). Trimming pared 3 bases from V and 2 bases from J, leaving 11 bases between. This CDR3 is built from 14 residues. CDR3 in DNA: TGTGCCACCAGCAGTGGGGACACAGCCTACGAGCAGTACTTC. Amino acids: CATSSGDTAYEQYF.

The V call is TRBV19, the J call TRBJ2-1, with 9 bases matching TRBD2. CDR3 length: 14 residues. V lost 5 bases and J lost 8; bases outside the gene matches: 7. Germline-derived CDR1 and CDR2 are LNHDA and SQIVND (reference sequence). CDR3 nucleotides: TGTGCCAGTAGTTCCCGCGGGGGGGCCCATGAGCAGTTCTTC. Protein: CASSSRGGAHEQFF.

The chain has TRBV4-1 and TRBJ2-3, with 7 bases identical to TRBD2. After removal of 4 bases from V and 1 base from J, the junction contained 14 bases not matched to a gene. The CDR3 totals 18 residues. Germline values: CDR1 MGHRA, CDR2 YSYEKL. CDR3 region: CASSPAQGRGFGTDTQYF. The CDR3 nucleotides read TGCGCCAGCAGCCCCGCCCAAGGGCGGGGGTTCGGCACAGATACGCAGTATTTT.

This chain uses TRBV14 with TRBJ1-1, with D possibly TRBD1 on 6 matching bases. The CDR3 spans 15 residues. CDR1 and CDR2 (germline): SGHDN, FVKESK. Trimming removed 2 bases from V and 4 bases from J, with 14 bases in between. The CDR3 DNA reads as TGTGCCAGCAGCCAACTCGGGGGGCGGATCACTGAAGCTTTCTTT. The encoded protein is CASSQLGGRITEAFF.

The chain is built from TRBV5-1 and TRBJ2-5; 10 nucleotides line up with TRBD1. The germline V gene has CDR1 SGHRS and CDR2 YFSETQ. CDR3 length: 17 residues. J was trimmed by 5 bases and V by 3 bases; bases with no gene match: 13. Written as DNA, the CDR3 is TGCGCCAGCAGCTCGGGACAGGGGATGGGGCGGCCGGAGACCCAGTACTTC. Protein: CASSSGQGMGRPETQYF.

CDR3 DNA sequence: TGTGCCTGGAGCCGGGGCTACGAGCAGTACTTC. It specifies CAWSRGYEQYF. The gene calls are TRBV30 and TRBJ2-7; the D gene is possibly TRBD2 (5 bases). The CDR3 contains 11 residues. The germline V gene encodes CDR1 GTSNPN and CDR2 SVGIG (reference sequence). V lost 3 bases, J lost 3 bases, and 6 bases lay in between.

The J gene is TRBJ2-5, the V gene TRBV10-3; no firm D call. This CDR3 contains 12 residues. V was shortened by 5 bases and J by 2 bases, with 6 bases between the two germline ends. Germline CDR1 is ENHRY and CDR2 is SYGVKD. The CDR3 loop reads CAISSGQETQYF. The CDR3 nucleotides read TGTGCCATCAGTTCCGGGCAAGAGACCCAGTACTTC.

The V and J genes are TRBV19 and TRBJ2-5; a possible D gene is TRBD1 (5 bases). With 9 bases removed from V and 0 bases from J, the gap between germline ends came to 11 bases. There are 13 residues in the CDR3. CDR1 and CDR2 from the germline V gene are LNHDA and SQIVND (reference sequence). The CDR3, as DNA: TGTGCCAGGATGACAGAATACCAAGAGACCCAGTACTTC. This encodes CARMTEYQETQYF.

The chain links TRBV5-1 to TRBJ2-7; TRBD2 aligns across 9 bases. The CDR3 extends over 14 amino acids. Germline CDR1 reads SGHRS; CDR2 reads YFSETQ. V was pared by 1 base and J by 6 bases, with 5 bases of the junction left unmatched. The CDR3 DNA reads TGCGCCAGCAGCTTGCTGCTAGCGGGAAGCGAGCAGTACTTC. Encoded protein: CASSLLLAGSEQYF. Full variable domain (outside the CDR3, taken from reference TRBV5-1 and TRBJ2-7): KAGVTQTPRYLIKTRGQQVTLSCSPISGHRSVSWYQQTPGQGLQFLFEYFSETQRNKGNFPGRFSGRQFSNSRSEMNVSTLELGDSALYLCASSLLLAGSEQYFGPGTRLTVT.

This clone was seen just once. This rearrangement joins TRBV28 to TRBJ1-2; possibly TRBD1 for D (6 bases). Germline V gene data show CDR1 as MDHEN and CDR2 as SYDVKM. The CDR3 has 13 residues. V was shortened by 3 bases and J by 4 bases, with 9 bases between the two germline ends. DNA of the CDR3: TGTGCCAGCAGTTTTGGACAGAGCTATGGCTACACCTTC. Protein product: CASSFGQSYGYTF.

Comment on this clone: The sample contains more than one DNA sequence encoding this CDR3. CDR3 residues: CASSPLADTQYF. The CDR3 bases are TGTGCCAGCTCACCTCTAGCAGATACGCAGTATTTT. The chain combines TRBV18 with TRBJ2-3; D call uncertain. V was cut by 3 bases and J by 4 bases, with 5 bases left in between. This CDR3 comprises 12 residues. CDR1 and CDR2 from the germline V gene are KGHSH and LQKENI. Complete variable domain (other parts from reference TRBV18 and TRBJ2-3): NAGVMQNPRHLVRRRGQEARLRCSPMKGHSHVYWYRQLPEEGLKFMVYLQKENIIDESGMPKERFSAEFPKEGPSILRIQQVVRGDSAAYFCASSPLADTQYFGPGTRLTVL.

This sequence joins TRBV7-2 and TRBJ2-7, with TRBD2 matching over 11 bases. Germline V gene lookup returns CDR1 SGHTA and CDR2 FQGNSA. This CDR3 is built from 16 residues. The trim removed 5 bases at V and 1 base at J, leaving 7 bases unmatched. The CDR3 is CASSRPGTSGSYEQYF. DNA of the CDR3: TGTGCCAGCAGCAGGCCCGGGACTAGCGGATCCTACGAGCAGTACTTC.

The chain's CDR3 is CSVVADLPYNEQFF. The CDR3, as DNA: TGCAGCGTTGTCGCGGACTTACCCTACAATGAGCAGTTCTTC. V usage is TRBV29-1 and J usage is TRBJ2-1; possible D gene TRBD2, 5 bases. The V gene's germline CDR1 is SQVTM and CDR2 ANQGSEA. This CDR3 region has 14 residues. V was shortened by 4 bases and J by 2 bases, with 12 bases between the two germline ends.

This chain joins TRBV14 and TRBJ1-1; D remains unclear. Trimming removed 4 bases at V and 0 bases at J, with 12 bases between. The CDR3 has 15 amino acids. Germline V gene sequence: CDR1 SGHDN, CDR2 FVKESK. The CDR3 protein is CASSLAGLMNTEAFF. CDR3 DNA sequence: TGTGCCAGCAGCCTTGCGGGGTTAATGAACACTGAAGCTTTCTTT.

The chain combines TRBV11-1 with TRBJ2-1; TRBD2 might be the D (6 bases). Germline values: CDR1 SGHAT, CDR2 FQDESV (reference sequence). The CDR3 sequence is 14 residues long. Trimming took off 6 bases at V and 3 bases at J, with 12 bases between the two ends. The chain's CDR3 is CASSPKDYYNEQFF. DNA for the CDR3: TGTGCCAGCAGTCCAAAGGACTACTACAATGAGCAGTTCTTC.

This CDR3 reads CASGTPANEKLFF. In DNA, the CDR3 is TGCGCCAGCGGGACACCAGCTAATGAAAAACTGTTTTTT. The chain employs TRBV4-1 and TRBJ1-4; a weak D match, TRBD1 (6 bases). This CDR3 is built from 13 residues. The V and J ends lost 8 bases and 3 bases respectively, with 10 bases between them. CDR1 is MGHRA, CDR2 YSYEKL, per germline.

This clone occurred once. This sequence joins TRBV11-3 and TRBJ1-1; tentative D call: TRBD1 (6 bases). V gave up 0 bases and J gave up 2 bases, with 10 bases separating them. The CDR3 consists of 15 residues. CDR1 and CDR2 from the germline V gene are SGHNT and YENEEA. The CDR3 sequence: CASSLEGTRNTEAFF. The CDR3 region has the DNA TGTGCCAGCAGCTTAGAGGGGACAAGAAACACTGAAGCTTTCTTT.

This CDR3 reads CASHRGMETQYF. The CDR3 coding sequence is TGTGCCAGTCACAGGGGCATGGAGACCCAGTACTTC. The rearrangement links TRBV2 to TRBJ2-5; 7 nucleotides agree with TRBD1. The CDR3 has 12 residues. Germline lookup yields CDR1 SNHLY and CDR2 FYNNEI. Trimming at V came to 9 bases and at J to 5 bases, leaving 6 bases not matched to a gene.

The chain recombines TRBV7-8 with TRBJ2-6; 8 bases are shared with TRBD1. The length of the CDR3 is 18 residues. Germline CDR1 reads SGHVS; CDR2 reads FQNEAQ. V was clipped by 6 bases and J by 0 bases; unmatched bases: 10. The CDR3 reads CASSLTGTGLSGANVLTF. Written as DNA, the CDR3 is TGTGCCAGCAGTTTAACCGGGACAGGCCTCTCTGGGGCCAACGTCCTGACTTTC.

The J gene is TRBJ1-1, the V gene TRBV5-4; D is uncertain. Trimming cost V 7 bases and J 0 bases, with 7 bases left between them. The CDR3 has 12 residues. Germline CDR1 reads SGHNT; CDR2 reads YYREEE (reference sequence). CDR3 region: CASSGMNTEAFF. CDR3 DNA sequence: TGTGCCAGCTCGGGGATGAACACTGAAGCTTTCTTT.

The chain uses TRBV30 and TRBJ2-3; TRBD2 agrees at 11 bases. Germline V gene data show CDR1 as GTSNPN and CDR2 as SVGIG (reference sequence). The trim removed 1 base at V and 0 bases at J, leaving 6 bases unmatched. The CDR3 spans 17 residues. Here the CDR3 DNA reads TGTGCCTGGAGTGGTAGCGGGGGGGCTCTTAGCACAGATACGCAGTATTTT. As protein: CAWSGSGGALSTDTQYF.

The chain recombines TRBV25-1 with TRBJ2-7; D perhaps matches TRBD1 (6 bases). Germline CDR1 reads MGHDK; CDR2 reads SYGVNS. The CDR3 spans 13 residues. Trimming shortened V by 4 bases and J by 2 bases, and 9 bases separated the two germline ends. The DNA for the CDR3 is TGTGCCAGCAGTGCAGCAGGGGCCTACGAGCAGTACTTC. Translating gives CASSAAGAYEQYF.

This chain links TRBV2 with TRBJ2-4; weak D call: TRBD2 (6 bases). V was trimmed by 2 bases and J by 7 bases, leaving 15 bases between them. This CDR3 is 15 amino acids long. CDR1 SNHLY and CDR2 FYNNEI come from the germline V gene. Here the CDR3 DNA reads TGTGCCAGCAGTGAAAGATATCAAGGGAGGAACATTCAGTACTTC. Its protein is CASSERYQGRNIQYF.

The V gene is TRBV9, the J gene TRBJ2-1; 13 bases line up with TRBD2. CDR1 is SGDLS, CDR2 YYNGEE, per germline. The CDR3 length is 15 residues. J lost 7 bases, V lost 0 bases, and 1 base had no gene match. CDR3 sequence (DNA): TGTGCCAGCAGCGTAGGACTAGCGGGAGGAAATGAGCAGTTCTTC. Amino acids: CASSVGLAGGNEQFF.

This clone was seen a single time. For the CDR3, the DNA is TGTGCCAGCAGCTTTGGACAGGGTAATACTGGAAACACCATATATTTT. It codes for CASSFGQGNTGNTIYF. This chain uses TRBV5-6 with TRBJ1-3; 8 positions agree with TRBD1. CDR3 length: 16 residues. V lost 2 bases to trimming and J lost 2 bases; unmatched junction nucleotides: 6. Germline lookup yields CDR1 SGHDT and CDR2 YYEEEE. The full variable domain, its missing parts supplied by reference TRBV5-6 and TRBJ1-3, is DAGVTQSPTHLIKTRGQQVTLRCSPKSGHDTVSWYQQALGQGPQFIFQYYEEEERQRGNFPDRFSGHQFPNYSSELNVNALLLGDSALYLCASSFGQGNTGNTIYFGEGSWLTVV.